This T cell receptor (beta chain) was profiled in a study of blood T cell repertoires in COVID-19. Study-level background: Samples came from the United States, Italy and Spain, spanning acute and convalescent COVID-19. The cDNA or gDNA used as material had been derived from T cells, B-cell-depleted T cells, or PBMCs.

The authors' processing: Cell counts per sample came from amplifying reference gene primers. Libraries were prepared by immunoSEQ multiplex PCR; TCRdb keeps only in-frame clonotypes and omits some of them. D and trimming were read from the DNA, whereas the V and J calls and clone size are those reported in that table. The data show around 220,000 clones, 75% to 90% seen once. For this clone: As the CDR3 is not closed by the conserved phenylalanine or tryptophan, this likely results from a read error. The limits of the CDR3 on the DNA are not certain, so only TCRdb's listed CDR3 is given.

The CDR3 sequence runs 9 residues, both termini included. Germline V CDR1 and CDR2: SGDLS, YYNGEE. The material sequenced was peripheral blood. This chain uses TRBV9 with TRBJ1-4. This sequence originates from a human donor in a cohort sampled during active COVID-19. The CDR3 here is CASSATYPL.